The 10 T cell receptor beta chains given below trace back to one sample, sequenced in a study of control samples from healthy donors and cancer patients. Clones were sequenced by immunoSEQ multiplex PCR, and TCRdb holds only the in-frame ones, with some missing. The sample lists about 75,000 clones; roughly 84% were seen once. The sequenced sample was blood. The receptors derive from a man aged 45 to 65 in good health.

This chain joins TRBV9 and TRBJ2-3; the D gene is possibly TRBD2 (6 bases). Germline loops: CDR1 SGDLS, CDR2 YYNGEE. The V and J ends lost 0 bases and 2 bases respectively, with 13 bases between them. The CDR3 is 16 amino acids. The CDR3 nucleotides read TGTGCCAGCAGCGTAGGGCGGGGCCTAAACACAGATACGCAGTATTTT. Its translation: CASSVGRGLNTDTQYF.

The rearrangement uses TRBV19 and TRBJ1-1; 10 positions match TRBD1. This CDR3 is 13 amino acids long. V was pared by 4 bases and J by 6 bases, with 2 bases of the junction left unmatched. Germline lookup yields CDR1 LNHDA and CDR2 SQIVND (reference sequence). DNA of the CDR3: TGTGCCAGTAGTACGACAGGGGGCCCTGAAGCTTTCTTT. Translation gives CASSTTGGPEAFF.

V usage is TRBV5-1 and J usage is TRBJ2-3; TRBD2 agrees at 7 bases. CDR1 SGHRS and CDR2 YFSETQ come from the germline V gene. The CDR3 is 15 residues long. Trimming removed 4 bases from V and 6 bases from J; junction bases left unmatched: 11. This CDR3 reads CASSLAGARSDTQYF. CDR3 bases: TGCGCCAGCAGCCTCGCGGGAGCCCGCAGCGATACGCAGTATTTT. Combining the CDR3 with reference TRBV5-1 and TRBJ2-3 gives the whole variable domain KAGVTQTPRYLIKTRGQQVTLSCSPISGHRSVSWYQQTPGQGLQFLFEYFSETQRNKGNFPGRFSGRQFSNSRSEMNVSTLELGDSALYLCASSLAGARSDTQYFGPGTRLTVL.

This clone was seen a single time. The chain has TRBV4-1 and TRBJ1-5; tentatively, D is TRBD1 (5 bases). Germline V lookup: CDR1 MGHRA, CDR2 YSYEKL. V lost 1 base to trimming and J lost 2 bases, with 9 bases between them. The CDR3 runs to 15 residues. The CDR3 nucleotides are TGCGCCAGCAGCCAAGGATCGGGGGGCAATCAGCCCCAGCATTTT. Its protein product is CASSQGSGGNQPQHF.

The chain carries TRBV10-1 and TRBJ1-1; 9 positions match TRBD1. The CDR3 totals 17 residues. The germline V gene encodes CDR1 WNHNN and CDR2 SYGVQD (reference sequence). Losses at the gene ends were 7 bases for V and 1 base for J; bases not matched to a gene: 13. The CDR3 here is CASTRNRGLEGNTEAFF. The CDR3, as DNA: TGCGCCAGCACCCGTAACAGGGGGCTAGAAGGGAACACTGAAGCTTTCTTT.

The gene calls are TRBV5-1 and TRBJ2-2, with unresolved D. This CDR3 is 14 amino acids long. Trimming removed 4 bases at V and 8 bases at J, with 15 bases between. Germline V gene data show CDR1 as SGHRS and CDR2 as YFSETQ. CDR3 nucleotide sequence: TGCGCCAGCAGCGAACTATTTGAACGGGGGGAGCTGTTTTTT. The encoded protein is CASSELFERGELFF.

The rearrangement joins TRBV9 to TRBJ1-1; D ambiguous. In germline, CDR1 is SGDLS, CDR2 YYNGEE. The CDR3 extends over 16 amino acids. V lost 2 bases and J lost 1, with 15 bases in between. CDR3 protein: CASSVGPGRSNTEAFF. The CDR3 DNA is TGTGCCAGCAGCGTCGGTCCCGGGCGCTCGAACACTGAAGCTTTCTTT.

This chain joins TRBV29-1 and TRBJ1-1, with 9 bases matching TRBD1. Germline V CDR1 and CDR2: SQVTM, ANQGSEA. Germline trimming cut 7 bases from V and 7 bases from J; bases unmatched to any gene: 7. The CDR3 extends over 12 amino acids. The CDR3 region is CSGVGQGIEAFF. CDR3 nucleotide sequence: TGCAGCGGGGTTGGACAGGGGATTGAAGCTTTCTTT. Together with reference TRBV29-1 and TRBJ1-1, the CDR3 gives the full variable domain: SAVISQKPSRDICQRGTSLTIQCQVDSQVTMMFWYRQQPGQSLTLIATANQGSEATYESGFVIDKFPISRPNLTFSTLTVSNMSPEDSSIYLCSGVGQGIEAFFGQGTRLTVV.

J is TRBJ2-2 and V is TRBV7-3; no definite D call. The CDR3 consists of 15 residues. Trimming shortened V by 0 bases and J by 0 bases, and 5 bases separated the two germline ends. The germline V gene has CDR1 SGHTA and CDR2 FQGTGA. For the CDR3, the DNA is TGTGCCAGCAGCTTAACAGGGCCGAACACCGGGGAGCTGTTTTTT. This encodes CASSLTGPNTGELFF.

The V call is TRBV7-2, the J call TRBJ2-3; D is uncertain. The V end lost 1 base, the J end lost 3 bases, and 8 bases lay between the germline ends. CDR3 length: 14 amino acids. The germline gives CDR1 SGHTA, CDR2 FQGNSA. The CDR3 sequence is CASSLDSLTDTQYF. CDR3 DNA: TGTGCCAGCAGCTTAGATAGCCTGACAGATACGCAGTATTTT.